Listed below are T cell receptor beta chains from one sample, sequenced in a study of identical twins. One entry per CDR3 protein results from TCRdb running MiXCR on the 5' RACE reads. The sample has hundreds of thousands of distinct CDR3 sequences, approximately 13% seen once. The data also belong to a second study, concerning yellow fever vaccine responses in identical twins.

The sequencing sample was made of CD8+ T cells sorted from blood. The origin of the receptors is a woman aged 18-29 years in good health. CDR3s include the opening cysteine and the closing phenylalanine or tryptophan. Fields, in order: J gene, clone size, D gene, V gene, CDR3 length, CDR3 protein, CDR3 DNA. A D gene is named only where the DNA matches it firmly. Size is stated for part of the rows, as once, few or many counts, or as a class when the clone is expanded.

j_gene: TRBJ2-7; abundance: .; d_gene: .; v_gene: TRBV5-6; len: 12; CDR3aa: CASSFTSFEQYF; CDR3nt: TGTGCCAGCAGCTTCACTAGCTTCGAGCAGTACTTC
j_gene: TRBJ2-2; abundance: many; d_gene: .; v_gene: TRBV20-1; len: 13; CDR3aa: CSAQGANTGELFF; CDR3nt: TGCAGTGCTCAAGGTGCGAACACCGGGGAGCTGTTTTTT
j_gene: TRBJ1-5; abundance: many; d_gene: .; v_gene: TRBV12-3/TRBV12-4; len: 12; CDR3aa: CASSSDNQPQHF; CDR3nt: TGTGCCAGCAGTTCGGACAATCAGCCCCAGCATTTT
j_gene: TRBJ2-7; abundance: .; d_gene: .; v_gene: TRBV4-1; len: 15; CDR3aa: CASSHGQSLGYEQYF; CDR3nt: TGCGCCAGCAGCCACGGACAGAGCCTAGGGTACGAGCAGTACTTC
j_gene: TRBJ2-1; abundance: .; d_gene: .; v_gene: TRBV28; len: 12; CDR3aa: CASSFGNYEQFF; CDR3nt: TGTGCCAGCAGTTTTGGCAATTATGAGCAGTTCTTC
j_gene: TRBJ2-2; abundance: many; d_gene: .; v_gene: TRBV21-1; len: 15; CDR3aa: CASSIAGGRSGELFF; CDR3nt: TGTGCCAGCAGCATCGCGGGGGGGCGGTCCGGGGAGCTGTTTTTT
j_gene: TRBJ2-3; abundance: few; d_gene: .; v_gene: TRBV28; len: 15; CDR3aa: CASSQSKGRTDTQYF; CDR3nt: TGTGCCAGCAGTCAGTCGAAGGGACGTACAGATACGCAGTATTTT
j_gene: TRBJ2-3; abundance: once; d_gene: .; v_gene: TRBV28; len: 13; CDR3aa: CASTQTVTDTQYF; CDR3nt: TGTGCCAGCACCCAGACTGTCACAGATACGCAGTATTTT
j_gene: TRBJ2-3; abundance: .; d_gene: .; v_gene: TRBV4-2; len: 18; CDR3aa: CASSPRDTTFSSTDTQYF; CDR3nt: TGTGCCAGCAGCCCCCGGGACACCACCTTCTCTAGCACAGATACGCAGTATTTT
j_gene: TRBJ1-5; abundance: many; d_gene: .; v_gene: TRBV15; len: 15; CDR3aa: CATSWDHLENQPQHF; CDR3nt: TGTGCCACCAGTTGGGACCACCTCGAGAATCAGCCCCAGCATTTT
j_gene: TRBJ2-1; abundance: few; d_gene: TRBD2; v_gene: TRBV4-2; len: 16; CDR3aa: CASSQEAGAPYNEQFF; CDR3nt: TGTGCCAGCAGCCAAGAGGCGGGAGCCCCCTACAATGAGCAGTTCTTC
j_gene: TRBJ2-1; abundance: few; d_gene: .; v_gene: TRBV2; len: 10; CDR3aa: CASSEYEQFF; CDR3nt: TGTGCCAGCAGTGAATATGAGCAGTTCTTC
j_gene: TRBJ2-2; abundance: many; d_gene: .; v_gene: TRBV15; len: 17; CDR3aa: CATSRDGIGIDTGELFF; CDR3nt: TGTGCCACCAGCAGAGATGGGATCGGAATCGACACCGGGGAGCTGTTTTTT
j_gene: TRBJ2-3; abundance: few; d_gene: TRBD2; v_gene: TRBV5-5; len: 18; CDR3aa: CASDRLAGGQYSTDTQYF; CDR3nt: TGTGCCAGCGACAGACTAGCGGGGGGCCAATATTCCACAGATACGCAGTATTTT
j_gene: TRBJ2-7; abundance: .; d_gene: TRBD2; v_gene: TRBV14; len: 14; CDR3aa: CASNLAGGSSEQYF; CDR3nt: TGTGCCAGCAATTTAGCGGGAGGATCCAGCGAGCAGTACTTC
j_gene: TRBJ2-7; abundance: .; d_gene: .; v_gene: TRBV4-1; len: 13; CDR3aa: CASSQAGDYEQYF; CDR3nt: TGCGCCAGCAGCCAAGCAGGAGACTACGAGCAGTACTTC
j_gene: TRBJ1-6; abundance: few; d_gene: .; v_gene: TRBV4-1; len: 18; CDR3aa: CASSHALLGASYNSPLHF; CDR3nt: TGCGCCAGCAGCCATGCCTTACTTGGAGCATCCTATAATTCACCCCTCCACTTT
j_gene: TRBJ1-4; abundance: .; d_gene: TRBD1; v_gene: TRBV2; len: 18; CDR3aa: CASSVDRGGTLTNEKLFF; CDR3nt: TGTGCCAGCAGCGTTGACAGGGGAGGAACTTTGACTAATGAAAAACTGTTTTTT
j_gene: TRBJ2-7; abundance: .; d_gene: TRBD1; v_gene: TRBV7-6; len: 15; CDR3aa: CASSQLDRKGDEQYF; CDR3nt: TGTGCCAGCAGCCAATTGGACAGGAAGGGGGACGAGCAGTACTTC
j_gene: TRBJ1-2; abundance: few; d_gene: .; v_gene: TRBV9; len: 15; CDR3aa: CASSGTGSSDYGYTF; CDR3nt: TGTGCCAGCAGCGGCACAGGGAGTTCAGACTATGGCTACACCTTC
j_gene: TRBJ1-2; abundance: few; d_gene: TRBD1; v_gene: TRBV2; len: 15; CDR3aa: CARPPRQGISYGYTF; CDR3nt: TGTGCCAGACCCCCCCGACAGGGTATAAGTTATGGCTACACCTTC
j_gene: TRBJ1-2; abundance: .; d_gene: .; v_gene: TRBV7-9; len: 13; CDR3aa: CASRGVSGVGYTF; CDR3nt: TGTGCCAGCAGGGGGGTATCCGGAGTTGGCTACACCTTC
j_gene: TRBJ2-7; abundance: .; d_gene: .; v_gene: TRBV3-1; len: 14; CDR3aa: CASSQEGGGYEQYF; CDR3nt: TGTGCCAGCAGCCAAGAAGGCGGAGGCTACGAGCAGTACTTC
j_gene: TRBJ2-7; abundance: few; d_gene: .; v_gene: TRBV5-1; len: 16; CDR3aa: CASSVGMGARVDEQYF; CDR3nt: TGCGCCAGCAGCGTTGGCATGGGGGCGCGGGTGGACGAGCAGTACTTC
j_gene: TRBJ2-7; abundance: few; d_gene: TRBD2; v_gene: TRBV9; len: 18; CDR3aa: CASSKREYGLAASYEQYF; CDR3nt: TGTGCCAGCAGTAAAAGAGAATACGGACTAGCGGCATCCTACGAGCAGTACTTC
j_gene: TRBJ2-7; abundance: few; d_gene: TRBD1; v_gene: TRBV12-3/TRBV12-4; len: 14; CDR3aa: CASSPGGAPGEQYF; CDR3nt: TGTGCCAGCAGTCCAGGGGGCGCCCCGGGCGAGCAGTACTTC
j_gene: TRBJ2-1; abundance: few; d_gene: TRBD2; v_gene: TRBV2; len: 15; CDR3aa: CASAPAGGPYNEQFF; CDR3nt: TGTGCCAGCGCGCCGGCGGGGGGACCCTACAATGAGCAGTTCTTC
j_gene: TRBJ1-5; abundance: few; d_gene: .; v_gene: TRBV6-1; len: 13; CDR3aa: CASKGGSRQPQHF; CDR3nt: TGTGCCAGCAAGGGGGGGTCAAGGCAGCCCCAGCATTTT
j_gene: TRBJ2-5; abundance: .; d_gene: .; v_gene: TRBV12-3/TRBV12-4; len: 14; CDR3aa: CASSFQVYQETQYF; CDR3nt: TGTGCCAGCAGTTTCCAAGTATACCAAGAGACCCAGTACTTC
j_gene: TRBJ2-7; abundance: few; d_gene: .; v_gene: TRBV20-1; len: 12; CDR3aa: CSVGPLRDEQYF; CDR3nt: TGCAGTGTGGGGCCTCTGAGGGACGAGCAGTACTTC
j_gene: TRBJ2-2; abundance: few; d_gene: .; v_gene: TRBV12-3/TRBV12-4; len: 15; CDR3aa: CASSLSGWYTGELFF; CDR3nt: TGTGCCAGCAGTTTAAGTGGGTGGTACACCGGGGAGCTGTTTTTT